This TCR beta chain was recovered during a study of T-cell reconstitution after alpha-beta-depleted transplantation in children. Details on this clonotype: What it recognizes is unknown.

Study results and caveats: Certain patients had high TCRbeta diversity at day 60, and it came from recipient T cells and thymic progenitors that survived. Once a year had passed after transplant, T-cell counts and diversity came mostly from newly produced T cells. Reportedly, roughly two months post-transplant, alpha-beta T cells arose from several hundred expanded graft clones.

Construction of the TCRbeta library involved unique molecular identifiers. TCRdb redid the calling of the PCR reads with MiXCR, one entry per CDR3 protein. The top ten hold 0.79% of the sample, which has hundreds of thousands of distinct CDR3 sequences, about an eighth seen once. Germline-derived CDR1 and CDR2 are LNHDA and SQIVND (reference sequence). Trimming left V 7 bases short and J 5 bases short, with 14 bases between. The CDR3 has 13 residues. The chain combines TRBV19 with TRBJ1-2; D is perhaps TRBD1 (6 bases). The sample consisted of PBMCs, taken before TCRalphabeta/CD19-depleted stem cell transplant. The TCR comes from a girl aged 2-10 years with congenital amegakaryocytic thrombocytopenia, due to receive a stem cell transplant. CDR3 sequence reads: CASTRTEPYGYTF. The CDR3 nucleotides read TGTGCCAGTACGAGGACAGAACCTTATGGCTACACCTTC.